One and the same sample provided the 16 T cell receptor beta chains below, sequenced in a study of T cell responses to AZD1222 COVID-19 vaccine. Profiling relied on immunoSEQ multiplex PCR, and the TCRdb table lists in-frame clones only, not all of them. The sample lists roughly 120,000 clones, around 93% occurring once. Here the sequenced sample was peripheral blood, taken 28 days after the second AZD1222 dose. The receptors originated from an adult who received the AZD1222 COVID-19 vaccine.

This clone was recorded once. The J gene is TRBJ1-5, the V gene TRBV6-1, with D perhaps matching TRBD1 (5 bases). CDR1 is MNHNS and CDR2 is SASEGT in the germline V gene. The CDR3 contains 14 residues. The V gene lost 1 base and the J gene lost 7 bases, with 11 bases spanning the gap. The chain's CDR3 is CASSEGQNWQPQHF. CDR3 DNA: TGTGCCAGCAGTGAAGGACAGAACTGGCAGCCCCAGCATTTT.

The V and J genes are TRBV9 and TRBJ2-3, with 11 bases aligning to TRBD2. Germline-derived CDR1 and CDR2 are SGDLS and YYNGEE. This CDR3 contains 14 residues. V was pared by 2 bases and J by 6 bases, with 2 bases of the junction left unmatched. The CDR3 loop is CASSVSGRADTQYF. CDR3 nucleotides: TGTGCCAGCAGCGTTAGCGGGAGGGCGGATACGCAGTATTTT. The full variable domain, completed using reference TRBV9 and TRBJ2-3, is DSGVTQTPKHLITATGQRVTLRCSPRSGDLSVYWYQQSLDQGLQFLIQYYNGEERAKGNILERFSAQQFPDLHSELNLSSLELGDSALYFCASSVSGRADTQYFGPGTRLTVL.

V and J are TRBV28 and TRBJ1-1; D unresolved. There are 16 residues in the CDR3. The germline V gene has CDR1 MDHEN and CDR2 SYDVKM. The V and J ends lost 6 bases and 2 bases respectively, with 19 bases between them. CDR3 nucleotides: TGTGCCAGCAGACCCTCTTGGGGATCGGGAAACACTGAAGCTTTCTTT. Translation: CASRPSWGSGNTEAFF.

The DNA of the CDR3 is TGTGCCAGTAGATCCGGTCGATCCTATAATTCACCCCTCCACTTT. This sequence encodes CASRSGRSYNSPLHF. This chain joins TRBV19 and TRBJ1-6; unclear D gene. The CDR3 consists of 15 residues. The germline V gene has CDR1 LNHDA and CDR2 SQIVND (reference sequence). Trimming cost V 6 bases and J 1 base, with 10 bases left between them.

This rearrangement joins TRBV14 to TRBJ2-6; D is undetermined. This CDR3 has 14 residues. V was shortened by 4 bases and J by 1 base, with 5 bases between the two germline ends. The germline V gene has CDR1 SGHDN and CDR2 FVKESK. The CDR3 reads CASSPPSGANVLTF. In DNA, the CDR3 is TGTGCCAGCAGCCCTCCTTCTGGGGCCAACGTCCTGACTTTC.

As concerns this clone: An end of the junction differs from the germline gene, which may be a read error. The V and J genes are TRBV7-6 and TRBJ2-3; 7 nucleotides align to TRBD1. The CDR3 totals 16 residues. Germline V CDR1 and CDR2: SGHVS, FNYEAQ. DNA for the CDR3: TGTGCCAGCAGCTTAGCAGGGGGCAGGGTCGAAGATCCGCAGTATTTT. This codes for CASSLAGGRVEDPQYF.

The V gene is TRBV6-2 or TRBV6-3, the J gene TRBJ2-3; D call uncertain. CDR1 is MNHEY and CDR2 is SVGEGT in the germline V gene. V was pared by 5 bases and J by 3 bases, with 9 bases between. The CDR3 has 13 amino acids. This chain's CDR3 is CASSTAGTDTQYF. The CDR3 coding sequence is TGTGCCAGCAGTACCGCCGGGACAGATACGCAGTATTTT.

This chain uses TRBV4-1 with TRBJ1-2; perhaps TRBD1 as D (5 bases). Germline lookup yields CDR1 MGHRA and CDR2 YSYEKL. V lost 3 bases and J lost 7, with 12 bases in between. The CDR3 is made up of 13 amino acids. The chain's CDR3 is CASSQTQGRGYTF. Here the CDR3 DNA reads TGCGCCAGCAGCCAGACTCAGGGACGTGGCTACACCTTC.

This sequence joins TRBV7-8 and TRBJ2-1, with 7 bases matching TRBD1. Looked up from germline, CDR1 is SGHVS and CDR2 is FQNEAQ. After removal of 5 bases from V and 7 bases from J, the junction contained 5 bases not matched to a gene. The CDR3 sequence is 13 residues long. For the CDR3, the DNA is TGTGCCAGCAGCCAGGGGACAGCAAATGAGCAGTTCTTC. It yields the protein CASSQGTANEQFF.

This chain uses TRBV11-2 with TRBJ2-2; TRBD2 agrees at 8 bases. The CDR3 is 16 amino acids. From germline, CDR1 is SGHAT and CDR2 FQNNGV. The ends lost 4 bases at V and 4 bases at J; junction bases unmatched: 8. Here the CDR3 reads CASSWLGAGGTGELFF. The CDR3 coding sequence is TGTGCCAGCAGCTGGCTAGGGGCGGGAGGCACCGGGGAGCTGTTTTTT.

The chain joins TRBV2 to TRBJ2-2, with D perhaps matching TRBD2 (6 bases). This CDR3 is built from 18 residues. Trimming removed 6 bases from V and 1 base from J, with 21 bases in between. The V gene's germline CDR1 is SNHLY and CDR2 FYNNEI. CDR3 sequence (DNA): TGTGCCAGCAGCCTCCGGGACTCCGCCGGGCTGAACACCGGGGAGCTGTTTTTT. This encodes CASSLRDSAGLNTGELFF.

This sequence joins TRBV19 and TRBJ2-7; 11 bases map to TRBD1. V gave up 4 bases and J gave up 0 bases; unmatched junction bases: 11. The germline gives CDR1 LNHDA, CDR2 SQIVND (reference sequence). The CDR3 contains 18 residues. CDR3 region: CASSTRTPGQGASYEQYF. As DNA, the CDR3 is TGTGCCAGTAGTACACGAACGCCCGGACAGGGGGCCTCCTACGAGCAGTACTTC.

The V gene is TRBV5-1, the J gene TRBJ2-2; TRBD1 matches 7 bases. The CDR3 length is 16 residues. CDR1 SGHRS and CDR2 YFSETQ come from the germline V gene. The V gene end was trimmed by 4 bases and the J gene end by 4 bases; junction bases not matched to a gene: 10. CDR3 sequence reads: CASSPIFGQATGELFF. The CDR3 nucleotides are TGCGCCAGCAGCCCCATATTCGGACAGGCCACCGGGGAGCTGTTTTTT.

This clone appeared a single time. This chain links TRBV7-9 with TRBJ1-3; 8 bases match TRBD1. V lost 4 bases to trimming and J lost 0 bases; unmatched junction nucleotides: 11. The CDR3 runs 18 residues. The germline gives CDR1 SEHNR, CDR2 FQNEAQ (reference sequence). In DNA, the CDR3 is TGTGCCAGCAGCTCCCTAGGACAGGGATCGTTCTCTGGAAACACCATATATTTT. This codes for CASSSLGQGSFSGNTIYF.

This clone is a singleton in its sample. This chain joins TRBV27 and TRBJ1-2, with 8 nucleotides matching TRBD1. V was clipped by 8 bases and J by 9 bases; unmatched bases: 14. Germline CDR1 and CDR2: MNHEY and SMNVEV (reference sequence). The CDR3 sequence is 14 residues long. The CDR3 region has the DNA TGTGCCAGCTGCTCCACGGGACAGGCATTCCGCTACACCTTC. It codes for CASCSTGQAFRYTF.

This clone was seen a single time. The genes are TRBV2 and TRBJ1-4; perhaps TRBD1 as D (6 bases). Looked up from germline, CDR1 is SNHLY and CDR2 is FYNNEI. The CDR3 extends over 14 amino acids. V dropped 8 bases and J dropped 5 bases, with 15 bases sitting between them. CDR3 loop: CASWFGQGNEKLFF. The CDR3 DNA reads TGTGCCAGCTGGTTTGGGCAGGGGAATGAAAAACTGTTTTTT.